The T cell receptor beta chain under discussion was sequenced for a study of vaccination effects on CD4 cells after COVID-19. The CDR3 is 17 residues long. Per germline, CDR1 LNHNV and CDR2 YYDKDF (reference sequence). V lost 0 bases and J 0 bases, leaving 12 bases between the germline ends. Culture proceeded for more than 8 days, and CD4+ T cells were then isolated. The person's infection with SARS-CoV-2, confirmed by PCR, took place between March and December 2020. Vaccine administered to participants consisted of two doses of either BNT162b2 or mRNA-1273. A remark on this clone: The antigen remains unidentified.

TCRdb keeps only in-frame clones here, not all; method: immunoSEQ multiplex PCR. This sample has 35,000 to 55,000 clones; more than 65% occur once, and the top ten carry roughly 3.5%. The chain has TRBV15 and TRBJ1-3; no reliable D call. The receptor comes from a human donor who had a prior SARS-CoV-2 infection. Sequencing used CD4+ T cells from PBMCs cultured without peptide, obtained after COVID-19 vaccination. CDR3 bases: TGTGCCACCAGCAGAGATGCTTCCTACAACTCTGGAAACACCATATATTTT. It codes for CATSRDASYNSGNTIYF.